This T cell receptor beta chain was observed in a study of blood T cell repertoires in COVID-19. Across the study: T cells, B-cell-depleted T cells, or PBMCs provided the cDNA or gDNA that served as material.

There are a few counts of this clone. Sequencing was performed with immunoSEQ multiplex PCR; in TCRdb, only in-frame clones are kept and a portion is missing. The repertoire has about 170,000 clones, over 80% of them found once; the top ten carry 2.9%. Source material: peripheral blood. The clonotype originates from a woman in her sixties with acute or convalescent COVID-19.

The CDR3 DNA follows: TGCAGCGTTGGGGGGGTCTATGGCTACACCTTC. This encodes CSVGGVYGYTF. The chain employs TRBV29-1 and TRBJ1-2, with a possible D match to TRBD1 (5 bases). The CDR3 has 11 residues. V was cut by 4 bases and J by 4 bases, with 7 bases left in between. Germline CDR1 and CDR2: SQVTM and ANQGSEA.